This entry lists 8 T cell receptor beta chains sequenced from one sample in a study of immune evolution from preneoplasia to lung adenocarcinoma. Measured with immunoSEQ multiplex PCR; TCRdb has only the in-frame clones, and not every one. The sample has around 40,000 clones, 70% to 85% seen once. Sequenced material: FFPE invasive lung adenocarcinoma tissue. All receptors derive from a person aged 60 to 70 with lung adenocarcinoma.

This chain uses TRBV9 with TRBJ1-4; 8 bases map to TRBD1. This CDR3 has 15 amino acids. Germline V gene lookup returns CDR1 SGDLS and CDR2 YYNGEE. V trimming: 4 bases; J trimming: 7 bases; junction bases outside the gene matches: 9. The CDR3 region has the DNA TGTGCCAGCAGCATGAGACAGGGGTTGGGTGAAAAACTGTTTTTT. Amino acids: CASSMRQGLGEKLFF. Together with reference TRBV9 and TRBJ1-4, the CDR3 gives the full variable domain: DSGVTQTPKHLITATGQRVTLRCSPRSGDLSVYWYQQSLDQGLQFLIQYYNGEERAKGNILERFSAQQFPDLHSELNLSSLELGDSALYFCASSMRQGLGEKLFFGSGTQLSVL.

A few counts support this clone. The genes are TRBV19 and TRBJ2-5; D is possibly TRBD2 (5 bases). The CDR3 is 15 amino acids. V lost 6 bases and J 7 bases, leaving 21 bases between the germline ends. Per germline, CDR1 LNHDA and CDR2 SQIVND (reference sequence). The CDR3 loop reads CASRSENEGRRTQYF. CDR3 in DNA: TGTGCCAGTAGGTCAGAGAACGAGGGTCGGCGGACCCAGTACTTC. Together with reference TRBV19 and TRBJ2-5, the CDR3 gives the full variable domain: DGGITQSPKYLFRKEGQNVTLSCEQNLNHDAMYWYRQDPGQGLRLIYYSQIVNDFQKGDIAEGYSVSREKKESFPLTVTSAQKNPTAFYLCASRSENEGRRTQYFGPGTRLLVL.

The V and J genes are TRBV15 and TRBJ2-1; D tentatively reads TRBD1 or TRBD2 (6 bases each). Germline CDR1 is LNHNV and CDR2 is YYDKDF (reference sequence). The CDR3 sequence is 16 residues long. V was clipped by 1 base and J by 4 bases, with 14 bases between them. CDR3 amino acids: CATSRGRGVFYNEQFF. CDR3 coding DNA: TGTGCCACCAGCAGAGGGAGGGGGGTTTTTTACAATGAGCAGTTCTTC.

The rearrangement joins TRBV12-5 to TRBJ1-1, with a weak D call TRBD1 (5 bases). Trimming pared 1 base from V and 3 bases from J, leaving 9 bases between. Germline CDR1 LGHNT, CDR2 FRNRAP. CDR3 length equals 14 residues. The CDR3 DNA reads as TGTGCTAGTGGTTTGGGGGGGTGGTACACTGAAGCTTTCTTT. Translating it yields CASGLGGWYTEAFF.

This clone was observed once. The chain has TRBV6-6 and TRBJ2-7, with D possibly TRBD2 on 6 matching bases. Germline V gene lookup returns CDR1 MNHNY and CDR2 SVGAGI (reference sequence). The ends were cut back, 6 bases at V and 6 bases at J, with 9 bases in the middle. The CDR3 totals 11 residues. As DNA, the CDR3 is TGTGCCAGCAGGATGGAGGGCGAGCAGTACTTC. Protein sequence: CASRMEGEQYF.

This clone was counted a single time. The genes are TRBV7-9 and TRBJ2-2; D gene unclear. CDR1 SEHNR and CDR2 FQNEAQ come from the germline V gene (reference sequence). Trimming stripped 2 bases from V and 7 bases from J, with 5 bases between. This CDR3 is 12 amino acids long. The CDR3 nucleotides are TGTGCCAGCAGCTTATCTGTCGGGGAGCTGTTTTTT. Its translation is CASSLSVGELFF.

This chain joins TRBV30 and TRBJ1-1; D is ambiguous. V was shortened by 5 bases and J by 3 bases, with 16 bases between the two germline ends. The CDR3 is 14 amino acids. Germline V gives CDR1 GTSNPN, CDR2 SVGIG (reference sequence). The CDR3 here is CAWGAEVADTEAFF. The CDR3, as DNA: TGTGCCTGGGGCGCAGAGGTTGCGGACACTGAAGCTTTCTTT.

This sequence joins TRBV6-6 and TRBJ2-7, with 8 bases that match TRBD2. Germline CDR1 is MNHNY and CDR2 is SVGAGI (reference sequence). Unmatched junction bases numbered 9, after V lost 5 bases and J lost 3 bases. The CDR3 totals 15 residues. CDR3 sequence reads: CASSPPSGWNYEQYF. CDR3 DNA sequence: TGTGCCAGCAGTCCTCCTAGCGGGTGGAACTACGAGCAGTACTTC.